The next 21 T cell receptor beta chains were all read from a single sample in a study of regulatory and conventional T cells in RAG deficiency. Genomic DNA came from blood conventional CD4+ T cells gated CD25-low CD127-high. Sequenced by immunoSEQ multiplex PCR; TCRdb stores in-frame clones only, minus some. The sample has about 30,000 clones, 95% to 96% seen once. The sample also formed part of further work on regulatory T cells. That report notes: The PCR used 52 TRBV and 13 TRBJ primers.

Sample: CD25- CD4+ T cells sorted from blood. The receptors come from a human donor in good health.

The chain has TRBV7-2 and TRBJ2-1; the match to TRBD2 covers 7 bases. Germline V lookup: CDR1 SGHTA, CDR2 FQGNSA. Trimming removed 3 bases from V and 4 bases from J; junction bases left unmatched: 9. The CDR3 is 16 amino acids. The CDR3 loop is CASSFRGASGYNEQFF. The CDR3 region has the DNA TGTGCCAGCAGCTTCCGTGGGGCTAGCGGTTACAATGAGCAGTTCTTC.

The chain recombines TRBV11-2 with TRBJ1-1; D gene uncertain. The CDR3 covers 14 residues. V shed 1 base and J shed 0 bases, with 6 bases lying between them. Per the germline V gene, CDR1 is SGHAT and CDR2 is FQNNGV. The CDR3 spells CASSLAGMNTEAFF. The CDR3 DNA follows: TGTGCCAGCAGCTTAGCCGGGATGAACACTGAAGCTTTCTTT.

The CDR3 protein is CASSLGLAGGPPDTQYF. As DNA, the CDR3 is TGCGCCAGCAGCCTCGGACTAGCGGGGGGGCCTCCAGATACGCAGTATTTT. The chain recombines TRBV4-1 with TRBJ2-3; 15 nucleotides match TRBD2. CDR3 length equals 17 residues. CDR1 is MGHRA, CDR2 YSYEKL, per germline. The trim removed 4 bases at V and 4 bases at J, leaving 6 bases unmatched.

This clone was counted between two and nine times. The chain carries TRBV10-3 and TRBJ1-3; 8 nucleotides match TRBD1. This CDR3 spans 17 amino acids. V trimming: 7 bases; J trimming: 2 bases; junction bases outside the gene matches: 13. Germline lookup yields CDR1 ENHRY and CDR2 SYGVKD. This chain's CDR3 is CAIISWTGKCAGNTIYF. Here the CDR3 DNA reads TGTGCCATCATTTCCTGGACAGGGAAATGTGCTGGAAACACCATATATTTT.

The chain links TRBV18 to TRBJ1-4; D gene ambiguous. With 2 bases removed from V and 6 bases from J, the gap between germline ends came to 10 bases. The CDR3 has 14 amino acids. The germline V gene has CDR1 KGHSH and CDR2 LQKENI. CDR3 residues: CASSPAEGYEKLFF. The CDR3 bases are TGTGCCAGCTCACCAGCGGAGGGCTATGAAAAACTGTTTTTT.

The CDR3 DNA reads as TGCGCCAGCAGCCAACAACTCACTAGCGGGAGTAGGTACGAGCAGTACTTC. This sequence encodes CASSQQLTSGSRYEQYF. The chain links TRBV4-3 to TRBJ2-7, with 11 bases identical to TRBD2. The CDR3 length is 17 residues. V shed 2 bases and J 4 bases; nucleotides not matched to a gene: 10. Germline values: CDR1 LGHNA, CDR2 YSLEER.

This chain links TRBV6-5 with TRBJ1-2; no firm D call. The ends were cut back, 0 bases at V and 8 bases at J, with 10 bases in the middle. The CDR3 consists of 13 residues. CDR1 is MNHEY, CDR2 SVGAGI, per germline. CDR3 sequence reads: CASSYSEGAGYTF. The CDR3 coding sequence is TGTGCCAGCAGTTACTCTGAGGGAGCCGGCTACACCTTC.

This clone occurred once. The chain employs TRBV29-1 and TRBJ2-5; 10 nucleotides agree with TRBD1. The CDR3 runs to 14 residues. J lost 4 bases, V lost 8 bases, and 10 bases had no gene match. Germline V CDR1 and CDR2: SQVTM, ANQGSEA. The CDR3 bases are TGCAGCTACATAGGAAGACAGGGGGCAGAGACCCAGTACTTC. Translating it yields CSYIGRQGAETQYF.

This sequence joins TRBV11-2 and TRBJ2-7; TRBD2 matches 9 bases. Germline V lookup: CDR1 SGHAT, CDR2 FQNNGV. After removal of 5 bases from V and 6 bases from J, the junction contained 11 bases not matched to a gene. CDR3 length: 15 residues. The DNA for the CDR3 is TGTGCCAGCAGCCCTAGATTAGCGGGAGCGGGCGAGCAGTACTTC. It yields the protein CASSPRLAGAGEQYF.

Details on this clone: One end of the junction fails to match germline, which may point to a read error. The identical CDR3 is also encoded by other nucleotide sequences in the sample. The V and J genes are TRBV6-1 and TRBJ1-6; 7 nucleotides line up with TRBD1. The V gene's germline CDR1 is MNHNS and CDR2 SASEGT. The CDR3 totals 14 residues. CDR3 coding DNA: TGTGCCAGCACCACGGGACAGCTTAATTCACCTCTCCACTTT. Its translation: CASTTGQLNSPLHF.

V usage is TRBV7-6 and J usage is TRBJ2-1; D perhaps matches TRBD2 (6 bases). The CDR3 is 16 amino acids. CDR1 is SGHVS and CDR2 is FNYEAQ in the germline V gene. V shed 5 bases and J shed 0 bases, with 14 bases lying between them. The CDR3 DNA reads as TGTGCCAGCAGCGAAACTAGCCTGAGCTCCTACAATGAGCAGTTCTTC. The encoded protein is CASSETSLSSYNEQFF.

This sequence joins TRBV12-5 and TRBJ2-7, with 7 bases fitting TRBD2. J lost 3 bases, V lost 0 bases, and 5 bases had no gene match. CDR3 length: 15 residues. CDR1 is LGHNT and CDR2 is FRNRAP in the germline V gene. CDR3 sequence (DNA): TGTGCTAGTGGTTTGGTACGGGGGGTTAGCTACGAGCAGTACTTC. Its protein product is CASGLVRGVSYEQYF.

This chain connects TRBV7-7 to TRBJ2-5; the D gene is possibly TRBD2 (6 bases). The CDR3 runs to 14 residues. The germline V gene encodes CDR1 SSHAT and CDR2 FNYEAQ (reference sequence). V was cut by 4 bases and J by 5 bases, with 14 bases left in between. The CDR3 DNA reads as TGTGCCAGCAGCTCGGGGACTCTCGGGGAGACCCAGTACTTC. Translation: CASSSGTLGETQYF.

This clone was observed a single time. This rearrangement joins TRBV5-1 to TRBJ2-7; 11 nucleotides line up with TRBD1. The CDR3 covers 15 residues. After removal of 0 bases from V and 4 bases from J, the junction contained 3 bases not matched to a gene. Germline CDR1 is SGHRS and CDR2 is YFSETQ. The CDR3 nucleotides read TGCGCCAGCAGCTTGGCGGGACAGGGGGTTTACGAGCAGTACTTC. Amino acids: CASSLAGQGVYEQYF.

The V gene is TRBV29-1, the J gene TRBJ1-6, with 9 positions matching TRBD1. The CDR3 runs 15 residues. Germline V CDR1 and CDR2: SQVTM, ANQGSEA. V gave up 6 bases and J gave up 9 bases; unmatched junction bases: 12. CDR3 bases: TGCAGCGTCATACTGGACAGGGGAAACGGTTCACCCCTCCACTTT. It specifies CSVILDRGNGSPLHF.

The V and J genes are TRBV5-5 and TRBJ1-2; 10 positions agree with TRBD1. There are 14 residues in the CDR3. CDR1 and CDR2 (germline): SGHKS, YYEKEE (reference sequence). With V trimmed by 4 bases and J by 4 bases, 4 bases remained unmatched. The CDR3 DNA sequence: TGTGCCAGCAGCCTGGACAGGGGGTTCTATGGCTACACCTTC. Its translation: CASSLDRGFYGYTF.

The chain joins TRBV7-9 to TRBJ2-7, with TRBD2 matching 9 bases. J gave up 2 bases and V 2 bases, and 4 bases lay outside the gene matches. The CDR3 has 15 residues. From germline, CDR1 is SEHNR and CDR2 FQNEAQ (reference sequence). CDR3 DNA sequence: TGTGCCAGCAGCTTATTGGTAGCGGGGGCCTACGAGCAGTACTTC. Its protein is CASSLLVAGAYEQYF. The full variable domain, its missing parts supplied by reference TRBV7-9 and TRBJ2-7, is DTGVSQNPRHKITKRGQNVTFRCDPISEHNRLYWYRQTLGQGPEFLTYFQNEAQLEKSRLLSDRFSAERPKGSFSTLEIQRTEQGDSAMYLCASSLLVAGAYEQYFGPGTRLTVT.

The chain is built from TRBV18 and TRBJ1-2, with a weak D call TRBD1 (5 bases). The CDR3 runs 14 residues. Germline assignment: CDR1 KGHSH and CDR2 LQKENI. Trimming removed 2 bases at V and 5 bases at J, with 12 bases between. The CDR3 spells CASSPSGSLYGYTF. The CDR3 DNA follows: TGTGCCAGCTCACCATCAGGGTCTTTATATGGCTACACCTTC.

CDR3 nucleotides: TGTGCCAGCAGCGAAGGGGGTGGGGGCGGTTTGCGGACTGAAGCTTTCTTT. Translation gives CASSEGGGGGLRTEAFF. The chain carries TRBV11-2 and TRBJ1-1; a possible D gene is TRBD1 (6 bases). Germline CDR1 and CDR2: SGHAT and FQNNGV. CDR3 length: 17 amino acids. The V and J ends lost 5 bases and 5 bases respectively, with 24 bases between them.

The rearrangement uses TRBV7-9 and TRBJ1-2; TRBD1 matches 9 bases. With V trimmed by 6 bases and J by 7 bases, 12 bases remained unmatched. The CDR3 covers 15 residues. CDR1 SEHNR and CDR2 FQNEAQ come from the germline V gene (reference sequence). CDR3 in DNA: TGTGCCAGCAGTTCCGACGGGACAGGGATCTCTGGCTACACCTTC. Its protein is CASSSDGTGISGYTF.

To note about this clone: The junction departs from germline at one end; a sequencing error may be responsible. The rearrangement joins TRBV7-7 to TRBJ2-2; 9 nucleotides line up with TRBD2. The CDR3 is made up of 16 amino acids. Germline V CDR1 and CDR2: SSHAT, FNYEAQ (reference sequence). The CDR3 loop is CASSPVWAGGPGELFF. The CDR3 nucleotides read TGTGCTAGCAGCCCTGTTTGGGCGGGGGGGCCCGGGGAGCTGTTTTTT. Full variable domain (rest looked up from reference TRBV7-7 and TRBJ2-2): GAGVSQSPRYKVTKRGQDVTLRCDPISSHATLYWYQQALGQGPEFLTYFNYEAQPDKSGLPSDRFSAERPEGSISTLTIQRTEQRDSAMYRCASSPVWAGGPGELFFGEGSRLTVL.